This TCR beta chain was profiled in a study of T cell repertoires in cytomegalovirus infection. Study details: Carrying CMV and the relevant HLA type showed in public TCR beta signatures. Points from the study as a whole: The cumulative frequency of public TCR beta families distinguished individuals who carried CMV together with the relevant HLA.

This clonotype has at least ten counts. The target antigen is unknown. TCRdb re-called the reads through MiXCR, storing one row per CDR3 protein. The table lists more than 140,000 distinct CDR3 sequences, roughly 6.5% of them singletons. The source material was PBMCs. This clonotype was sampled from a human donor in good health (CMV status not recorded). Some clones in this sample may be carry-over from other donors' samples.

CDR3 DNA: TGTGCCAGCAGCTTGCTAGCGGGGGAGACAGATACGCAGTATTTT. Translation: CASSLLAGETDTQYF. The chain links TRBV7-8 to TRBJ2-3; 10 bases are shared with TRBD2. The ends lost 3 bases at V and 3 bases at J; junction bases unmatched: 3. This CDR3 contains 15 residues. CDR1 is SGHVS, CDR2 FQNEAQ, per germline.